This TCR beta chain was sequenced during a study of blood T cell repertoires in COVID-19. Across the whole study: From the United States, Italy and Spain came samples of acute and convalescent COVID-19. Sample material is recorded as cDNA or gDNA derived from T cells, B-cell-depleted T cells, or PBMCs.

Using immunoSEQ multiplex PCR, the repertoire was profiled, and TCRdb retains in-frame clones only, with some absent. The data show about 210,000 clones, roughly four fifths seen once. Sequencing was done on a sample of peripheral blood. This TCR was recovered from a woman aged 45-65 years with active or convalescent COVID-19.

CDR3 DNA sequence: TGCGCCAGCAGCTTGGGATCCAGGGACAGGGTCGCTGAGCAGTTCTTC. Translation: CASSLGSRDRVAEQFF. The chain links TRBV5-1 to TRBJ2-1, with 9 bases fitting TRBD1. This CDR3 is built from 16 residues. Germline CDR1 is SGHRS and CDR2 is YFSETQ. V lost 0 bases and J lost 9; bases outside the gene matches: 10.